Sequencing of this T cell receptor (beta chain) was carried out in a study of T cell repertoires in cytomegalovirus infection. Study conclusions and caveats: HLA-C-restricted CMV-specific TCR beta clonotypes were dominant in the ex vivo response.

The count of this clonotype is one. Its specificity is not known. At one of its ends the junction is not consistent with the germline gene, which may arise from a read error. The CDR3 covers 15 residues. Germline V gene lookup returns CDR1 MDHEN and CDR2 SYDVKM. One entry per CDR3 protein results from TCRdb running MiXCR on the reads. This table has roughly 640,000 distinct CDR3 sequences, 20% to 30% appearing once. The chain combines TRBV28 with TRBJ1-2; TRBD1 is a possible D gene (6 bases). The TCR originated in a human donor in good health (CMV status not recorded). Some clones in this sample may be carry-over from other donors' samples. Sequenced: CD8+ T cells from PBMCs. Here the CDR3 DNA reads TGTGTCAGCAGTAACAGGGCCCTTGGGAGCTATGGCTACACCTTC. It specifies CVSSNRALGSYGYTF.